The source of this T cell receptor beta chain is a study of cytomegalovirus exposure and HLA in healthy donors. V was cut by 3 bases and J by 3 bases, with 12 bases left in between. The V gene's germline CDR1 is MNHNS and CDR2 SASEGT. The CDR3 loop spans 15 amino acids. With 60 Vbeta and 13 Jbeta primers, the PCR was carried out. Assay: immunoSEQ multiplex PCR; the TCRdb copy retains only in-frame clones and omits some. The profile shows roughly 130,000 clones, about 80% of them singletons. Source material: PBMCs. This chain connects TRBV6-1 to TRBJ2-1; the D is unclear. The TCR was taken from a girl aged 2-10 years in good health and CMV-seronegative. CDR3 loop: CASSDGGSDYNEQFF. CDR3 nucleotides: TGTGCCAGCAGTGATGGCGGAAGCGACTACAATGAGCAGTTCTTC.